This T cell receptor beta chain was identified in a study of shared clonotypes between healthy human individuals. Background on the study: Per-donor plates numbered three CD4 naive, three CD4 memory, two CD8 naive and one CD8 memory.

Replicate PCRs for sorted subsets used 200 ng DNA; this equaled about 30,000 T cell genomes. Sequenced by immunoSEQ multiplex PCR; TCRdb stores in-frame clones only, minus some. The sample consists of 2 million to 2.5 million clones, about nine tenths of them appearing once. The V and J ends lost 4 bases and 4 bases, in that order; junction bases with no gene match: 10. Germline loops: CDR1 SGHNT, CDR2 YYREEE (reference sequence). This CDR3 is built from 17 residues. The chain links TRBV5-4 to TRBJ2-1; 11 bases align to TRBD2. The source is a man younger than 30 in good health. Some clones in this sample may be carry-over from other donors' samples. The sequenced material came from naive CD4+ T cells from PBMCs. Subset described: CD45RA+ positively selected. The CDR3 protein is CASSPTPTSGTYNEQFF. The CDR3 nucleotides read TGTGCCAGCAGCCCCACCCCGACTAGCGGGACGTACAATGAGCAGTTCTTC.